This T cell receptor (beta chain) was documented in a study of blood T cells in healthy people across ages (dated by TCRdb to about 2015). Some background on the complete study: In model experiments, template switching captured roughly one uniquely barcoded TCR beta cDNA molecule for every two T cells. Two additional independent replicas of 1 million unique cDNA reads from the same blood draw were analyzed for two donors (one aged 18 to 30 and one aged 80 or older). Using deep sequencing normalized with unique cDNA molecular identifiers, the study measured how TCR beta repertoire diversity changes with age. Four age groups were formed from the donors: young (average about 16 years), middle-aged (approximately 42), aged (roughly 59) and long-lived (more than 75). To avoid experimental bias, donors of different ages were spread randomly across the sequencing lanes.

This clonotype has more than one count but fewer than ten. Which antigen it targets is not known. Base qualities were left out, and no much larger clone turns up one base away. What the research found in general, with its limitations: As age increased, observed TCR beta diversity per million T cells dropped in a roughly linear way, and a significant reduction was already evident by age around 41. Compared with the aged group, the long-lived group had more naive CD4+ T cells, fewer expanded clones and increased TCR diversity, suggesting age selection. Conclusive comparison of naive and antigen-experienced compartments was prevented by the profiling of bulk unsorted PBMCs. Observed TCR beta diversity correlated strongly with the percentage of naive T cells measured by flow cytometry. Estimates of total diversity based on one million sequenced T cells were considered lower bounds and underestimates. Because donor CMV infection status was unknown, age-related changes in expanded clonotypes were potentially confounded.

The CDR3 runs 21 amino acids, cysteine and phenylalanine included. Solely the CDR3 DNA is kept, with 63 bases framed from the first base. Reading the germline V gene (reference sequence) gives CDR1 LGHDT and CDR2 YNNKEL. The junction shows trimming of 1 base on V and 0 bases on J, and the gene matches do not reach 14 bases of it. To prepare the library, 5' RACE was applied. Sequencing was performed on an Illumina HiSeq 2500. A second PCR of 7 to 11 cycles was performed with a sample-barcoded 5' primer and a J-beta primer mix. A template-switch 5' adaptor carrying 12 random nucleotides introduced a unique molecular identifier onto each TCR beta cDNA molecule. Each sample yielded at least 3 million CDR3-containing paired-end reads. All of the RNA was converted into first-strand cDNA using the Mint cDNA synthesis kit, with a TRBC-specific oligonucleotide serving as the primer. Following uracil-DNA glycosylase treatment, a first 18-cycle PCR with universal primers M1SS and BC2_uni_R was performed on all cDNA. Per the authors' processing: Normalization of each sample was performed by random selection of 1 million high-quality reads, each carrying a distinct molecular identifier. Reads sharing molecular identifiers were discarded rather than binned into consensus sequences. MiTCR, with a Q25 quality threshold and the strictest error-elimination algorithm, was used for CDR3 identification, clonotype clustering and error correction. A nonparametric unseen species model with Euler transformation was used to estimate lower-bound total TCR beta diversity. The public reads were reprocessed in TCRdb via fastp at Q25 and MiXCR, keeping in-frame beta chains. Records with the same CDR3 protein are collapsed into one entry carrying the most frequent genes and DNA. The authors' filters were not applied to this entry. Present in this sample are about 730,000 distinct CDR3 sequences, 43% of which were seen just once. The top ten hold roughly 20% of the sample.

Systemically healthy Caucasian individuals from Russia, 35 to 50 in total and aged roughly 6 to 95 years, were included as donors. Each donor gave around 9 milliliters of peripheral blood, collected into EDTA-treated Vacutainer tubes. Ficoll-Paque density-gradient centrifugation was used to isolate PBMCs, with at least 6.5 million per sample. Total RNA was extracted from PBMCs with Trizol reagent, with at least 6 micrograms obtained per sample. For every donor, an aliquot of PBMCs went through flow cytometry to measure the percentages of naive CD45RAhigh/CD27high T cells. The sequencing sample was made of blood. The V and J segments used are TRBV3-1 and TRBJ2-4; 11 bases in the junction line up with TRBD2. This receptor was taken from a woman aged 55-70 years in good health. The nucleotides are TGTGCCAGCAGCCAAGTCTCCTCCGGGACTAGCGGATTCTCAGCCAAAAACATTCAGTACTTC. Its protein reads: CASSQVSSGTSGFSAKNIQYF. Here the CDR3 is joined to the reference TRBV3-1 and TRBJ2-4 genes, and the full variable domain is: DTAVSQTPKYLVTQMGNDKSIKCEQNLGHDTMYWYKQDSKKFLKIMFSYNNKELIINETVPNRFSPKSPDKAHLNLHINSLELGDSAVYFCASSQVSSGTSGFSAKNIQYFGAGTRLSVL.